This T cell receptor (beta chain) was observed in a study of T cell repertoires in cytomegalovirus infection. Across the whole study: It was recently identified HLA-C-restricted and well-studied HLA-B-restricted CMV epitopes that the study used. Public TCR beta signatures indicated both CMV infection and matching HLA type. Study results and limitations: Ex vivo, HLA-C-restricted CMV-specific TCR beta clonotypes prevailed over the rest of the response.

This clonotype was detected many times. What it binds is not known. TCRdb fed the reads into MiXCR, producing one record per CDR3 protein. The data show 380,000 or so distinct CDR3 sequences, roughly a third seen once. The clonotype comes from a human donor in good health (CMV status not recorded). Some clones in this sample may be carry-over from other donors' samples. The source material was cultured PBMCs, sampled from culture after CMV antigen stimulation.

The CDR3 DNA sequence: TGTGCCAGCAGCTTAGCCGGGCGGCTACAAGAGACCCAGTACTTC. Its protein is CASSLAGRLQETQYF. The chain employs TRBV7-9 and TRBJ2-5; D not certain. The CDR3 contains 15 residues. Germline V gene lookup returns CDR1 SEHNR and CDR2 FQNEAQ (reference sequence). V was trimmed by 0 bases and J by 2 bases, leaving 10 bases between them.